The rows below give T cell receptor beta chains drawn from one sample of a study of beta chain features in type 1 diabetes. The table came from immunoSEQ multiplex PCR; TCRdb's copy has only in-frame clones and leaves some out. The sample holds under 900,000 clones, 17% seen once. Sequences were obtained from naive CD4+ T cells from blood. The receptors derive from a woman between 18 and 30 years old in good health. Both conserved end residues are part of each CDR3. Each record gives: D gene, clone size, V gene, J gene, CDR3 protein, CDR3 DNA. D genes are given only for firm matches. Rows may omit the clone size; those that give it use once, few, many or a size class.

D gene: .; clone size: .; V gene: TRBV7-9; J gene: TRBJ2-7; CDR3 protein: CASSGSYEQYF; CDR3 DNA: TGTGCCAGCAGTGGCTCCTACGAGCAGTACTTC
D gene: .; clone size: few; V gene: TRBV7-9; J gene: TRBJ1-2; CDR3 protein: CASSPTRGRVLLNYGYTF; CDR3 DNA: TGTGCCAGCAGCCCAACTCGCGGGAGGGTCCTTTTGAACTATGGCTACACCTTC
D gene: .; clone size: .; V gene: TRBV28; J gene: TRBJ2-1; CDR3 protein: CASSSGGMPYNEQFF; CDR3 DNA: TGTGCCAGCAGTTCGGGCGGGATGCCCTACAATGAGCAGTTCTTC
D gene: .; clone size: few; V gene: TRBV7-2; J gene: TRBJ2-1; CDR3 protein: CASRIGGSHSYNEQFF; CDR3 DNA: TGTGCCAGCAGAATCGGCGGGTCGCACTCCTACAATGAGCAGTTCTTC
D gene: TRBD2; clone size: few; V gene: TRBV28; J gene: TRBJ2-5; CDR3 protein: CASSRTRRQETQYF; CDR3 DNA: TGTGCCAGCAGTCGGACTAGGAGGCAAGAGACCCAGTACTTC
D gene: .; clone size: few; V gene: TRBV7-2; J gene: TRBJ2-7; CDR3 protein: CASSLSTDTYEQYF; CDR3 DNA: TGTGCCAGCAGCTTATCCACGGATACCTACGAGCAGTACTTC
D gene: .; clone size: few; V gene: TRBV6-1; J gene: TRBJ2-4; CDR3 protein: CASSREDGIQYF; CDR3 DNA: TGTGCCAGCTCCAGGGAAGATGGCATTCAGTACTTC
D gene: TRBD1; clone size: .; V gene: TRBV6-1; J gene: TRBJ1-4; CDR3 protein: CASRSDRAEKLFF; CDR3 DNA: TGTGCCAGCCGATCGGACAGGGCGGAAAAACTGTTTTTT
D gene: TRBD2; clone size: few; V gene: TRBV28; J gene: TRBJ2-7; CDR3 protein: CASSLGGAAGYEQYF; CDR3 DNA: TGTGCCAGCAGTTTGGGAGGGGCAGCGGGGTACGAGCAGTACTTC
D gene: .; clone size: .; V gene: TRBV28; J gene: TRBJ2-1; CDR3 protein: CASGRPAYNEQFF; CDR3 DNA: TGTGCCAGCGGCAGACCGGCCTACAATGAGCAGTTCTTC
D gene: TRBD2; clone size: few; V gene: TRBV10-2; J gene: TRBJ2-5; CDR3 protein: CASKLAGGQETQYF; CDR3 DNA: TGCGCCAGCAAGCTAGCGGGAGGGCAAGAGACCCAGTACTTC
D gene: .; clone size: few; V gene: TRBV4-2; J gene: TRBJ2-5; CDR3 protein: CASSRSPHQETQYF; CDR3 DNA: TGTGCCAGCAGTAGGAGTCCCCACCAAGAGACCCAGTACTTC
D gene: .; clone size: few; V gene: TRBV27; J gene: TRBJ2-1; CDR3 protein: CASSQLGANTYNEQFF; CDR3 DNA: TGTGCCAGCAGTCAACTCGGGGCAAATACCTACAATGAGCAGTTCTTC
D gene: .; clone size: .; V gene: TRBV7-9; J gene: TRBJ2-7; CDR3 protein: CASSLEWSGENF; CDR3 DNA: TGTGCCAGCAGCTTAGAGTGGTCAGGAGAAAACTTC
D gene: TRBD1; clone size: few; V gene: TRBV6-1; J gene: TRBJ2-4; CDR3 protein: CASSDSGTGGAVAKNIQYF; CDR3 DNA: TGTGCCAGCAGTGATTCCGGGACAGGGGGAGCCGTAGCCAAAAACATTCAGTACTTC
D gene: .; clone size: few; V gene: TRBV18; J gene: TRBJ2-7; CDR3 protein: CASSPEGYEQYF; CDR3 DNA: TGTGCCAGCTCACCTGAGGGTTACGAGCAGTACTTC
D gene: .; clone size: .; V gene: TRBV28; J gene: TRBJ2-1; CDR3 protein: CASSPQGNEQFF; CDR3 DNA: TGTGCCAGCAGTCCTCAGGGGAATGAGCAGTTCTTC
D gene: .; clone size: few; V gene: TRBV7-3; J gene: TRBJ2-6; CDR3 protein: CASSLGQLFGANVLTF; CDR3 DNA: TGTGCCAGCAGCTTGGGGCAACTGTTTGGGGCCAACGTCCTGACTTTC
D gene: .; clone size: .; V gene: TRBV6-6; J gene: TRBJ2-7; CDR3 protein: CASSYSGSYEQYF; CDR3 DNA: TGTGCCAGCAGTTACTCCGGGTCATACGAGCAGTACTTC
D gene: .; clone size: few; V gene: TRBV5-4; J gene: TRBJ2-3; CDR3 protein: CASSFPTSTDTQYF; CDR3 DNA: TGTGCCAGCAGCTTCCCAACTAGCACAGATACGCAGTATTTT
D gene: .; clone size: few; V gene: TRBV6-5; J gene: TRBJ2-3; CDR3 protein: CASSYEAGTTDTQYF; CDR3 DNA: TGTGCCAGCAGTTACGAGGCAGGGACCACAGATACGCAGTATTTT
D gene: .; clone size: once; V gene: TRBV5-1; J gene: TRBJ2-3; CDR3 protein: CASSLIPSTDTQYF; CDR3 DNA: TGCGCCAGCAGCTTGATCCCATCCACAGATACGCAGTATTTT
D gene: TRBD1; clone size: .; V gene: TRBV15; J gene: TRBJ2-1; CDR3 protein: CATSSAQGAGEQFF; CDR3 DNA: TGTGCCACCAGCAGCGCCCAGGGGGCAGGTGAGCAGTTCTTC
D gene: TRBD1; clone size: few; V gene: TRBV5-6; J gene: TRBJ2-7; CDR3 protein: CASSIPGTVYEQYF; CDR3 DNA: TGTGCCAGCAGCATCCCCGGGACAGTCTACGAGCAGTACTTC